The TCR beta chain described here comes from a study of cytomegalovirus exposure and HLA in healthy donors. General study findings and limits: CMV serostatus alone was available as immune exposure information.

As for this clone: Antigen unknown.

The PCR had 60 Vbeta and 13 Jbeta primers. Assay: immunoSEQ multiplex PCR; the TCRdb copy retains only in-frame clones and omits some. The table has 130,000 or so clones, around 79% seen once. This CDR3 is 13 amino acids long. V gave up 1 base and J gave up 7 bases; unmatched junction bases: 3. CDR1 is SGHTA, CDR2 FQGNSA, per germline. This chain joins TRBV7-2 and TRBJ2-5, with 7 bases fitting TRBD1. The sequence derives from a woman between 40 and 50 years old in good health and CMV-seropositive. Sequencing was performed on PBMCs. Here the CDR3 DNA reads TGTGCCAGCAGCTTAGAAGGGGGCGGGACCCAGTACTTC. It translates to CASSLEGGGTQYF.